Sequencing of this TCR beta chain was carried out in a study of cytomegalovirus exposure and HLA in healthy donors. About the research overall: The same platform was used for the approximately 120 validation repertoires as for the 666 first-cohort repertoires, as reported in a later analysis.

The CDR3 length is 18 residues. V dropped 4 bases and J dropped 3; count of bases not matched to a gene: 17. Germline CDR1 and CDR2: SGHTS and YDEGEE. Concerning this clone itself: Its antigen is currently unknown.

Clones were read by immunoSEQ multiplex PCR, and TCRdb kept only the in-frame ones, dropping some. This table has fewer than 300,000 clones, roughly 90% appearing once. Overall study findings and caveats: The classifier, whose performance was assessed in both the original and validation cohorts, reportedly diagnosed cytomegalovirus status with high specificity and sensitivity. There were some public TCRs occurring in many donors, but most TCR sequences were rare. Among the CMV-associated chains, a few were confirmed in vitro as specific for CMV antigens.

This chain joins TRBV5-8 and TRBJ2-7; 9 bases fit TRBD1. The TCR was taken from a woman between 18 and 29 years old in good health and CMV-seronegative. Sequenced material: PBMCs. CDR3 sequence (DNA): TGTGCCAGCAGCCAGCCCCTACGGGACAGGGTTTCAGACTACGAGCAGTACTTC. As protein: CASSQPLRDRVSDYEQYF.